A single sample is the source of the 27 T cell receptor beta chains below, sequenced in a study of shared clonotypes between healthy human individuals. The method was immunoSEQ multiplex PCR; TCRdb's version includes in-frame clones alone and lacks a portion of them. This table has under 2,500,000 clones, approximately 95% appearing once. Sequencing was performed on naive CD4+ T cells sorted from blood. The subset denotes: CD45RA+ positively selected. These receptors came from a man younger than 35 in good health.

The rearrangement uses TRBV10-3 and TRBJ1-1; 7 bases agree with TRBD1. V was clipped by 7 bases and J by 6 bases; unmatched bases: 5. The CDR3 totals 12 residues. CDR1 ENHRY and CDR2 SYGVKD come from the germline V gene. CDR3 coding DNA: TGTGCCATCAAAGACAGGGAATCTGAAGCTTTCTTT. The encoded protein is CAIKDRESEAFF.

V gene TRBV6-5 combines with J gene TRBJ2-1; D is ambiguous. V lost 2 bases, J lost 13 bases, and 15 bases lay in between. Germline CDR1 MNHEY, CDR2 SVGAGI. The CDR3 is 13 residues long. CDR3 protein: CASSYADQRVQFF. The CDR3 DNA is TGTGCCAGCAGTTACGCAGATCAACGGGTTCAGTTCTTC.

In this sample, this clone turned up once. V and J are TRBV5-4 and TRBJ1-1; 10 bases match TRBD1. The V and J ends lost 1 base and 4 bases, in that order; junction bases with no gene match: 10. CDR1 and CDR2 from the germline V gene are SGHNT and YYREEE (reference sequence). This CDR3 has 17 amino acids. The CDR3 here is CASSLPRQGARSTEAFF. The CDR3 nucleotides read TGTGCCAGCAGCTTGCCTAGACAGGGGGCGCGGAGCACTGAAGCTTTCTTT.

The CDR3 nucleotides read TGCGCCAGCAGCCTCCTCCCTGACACCTATGGCTACACCTTC. Its translation is CASSLLPDTYGYTF. The chain is built from TRBV5-1 and TRBJ1-2; D gene uncertain. Trimming took 4 bases from V and 4 from J, leaving 14 bases between them. Germline assignment: CDR1 SGHRS and CDR2 YFSETQ. This CDR3 comprises 14 residues.

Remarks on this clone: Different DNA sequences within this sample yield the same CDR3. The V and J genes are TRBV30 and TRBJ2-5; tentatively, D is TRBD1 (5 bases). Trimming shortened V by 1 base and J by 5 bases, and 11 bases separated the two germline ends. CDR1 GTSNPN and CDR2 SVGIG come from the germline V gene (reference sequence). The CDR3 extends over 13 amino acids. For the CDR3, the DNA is TGTGCCTGGAGTGGAAGGGGTGGGGAGACCCAGTACTTC. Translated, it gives CAWSGRGGETQYF.

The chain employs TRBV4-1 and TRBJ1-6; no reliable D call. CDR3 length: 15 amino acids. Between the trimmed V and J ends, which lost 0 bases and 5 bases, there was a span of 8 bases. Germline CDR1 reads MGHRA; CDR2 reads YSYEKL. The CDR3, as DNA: TGCGCCAGCAGCCAAGATGGCAGGAATAATTCACCCCTCCACTTT. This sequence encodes CASSQDGRNNSPLHF.

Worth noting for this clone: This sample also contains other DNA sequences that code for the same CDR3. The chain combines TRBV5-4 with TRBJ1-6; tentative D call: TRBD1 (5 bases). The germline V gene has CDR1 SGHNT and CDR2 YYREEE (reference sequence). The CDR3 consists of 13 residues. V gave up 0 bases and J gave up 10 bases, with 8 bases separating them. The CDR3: CASSLDGDSPLHF. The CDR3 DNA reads TGTGCCAGCAGCTTGGACGGGGACTCACCCCTCCACTTT. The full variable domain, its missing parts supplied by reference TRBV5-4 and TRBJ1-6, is ETGVTQSPTHLIKTRGQQVTLRCSSQSGHNTVSWYQQALGQGPQFIFQYYREEENGRGNFPPRFSGLQFPNYSSELNVNALELDDSALYLCASSLDGDSPLHFGNGTRLTVT.

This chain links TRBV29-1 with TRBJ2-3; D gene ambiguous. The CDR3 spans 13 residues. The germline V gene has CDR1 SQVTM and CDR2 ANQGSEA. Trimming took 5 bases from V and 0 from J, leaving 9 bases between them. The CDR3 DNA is TGCAGCGTTAGGGCGGACAGCACAGATACGCAGTATTTT. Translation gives CSVRADSTDTQYF.

CDR3 nucleotide sequence: TGCACCGGTAGCGGGGGGTCTCCACGGGAGCAGTTCTTC. The encoded protein is CTGSGGSPREQFF. The J gene is TRBJ2-1, the V gene TRBV29-1; 10 bases are a match to TRBD2. CDR1 and CDR2 (germline): SQVTM, ANQGSEA. The CDR3 consists of 13 residues.

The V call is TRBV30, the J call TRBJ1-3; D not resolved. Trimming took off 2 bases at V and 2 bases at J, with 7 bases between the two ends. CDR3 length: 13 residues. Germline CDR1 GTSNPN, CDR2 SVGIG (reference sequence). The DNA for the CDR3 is TGTGCCTGGAGTCGACAAACTGGAAACACCATATATTTT. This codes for CAWSRQTGNTIYF.

DNA for the CDR3: TGCGCCAGCAGTGATGGTAGCGGGAGGGCTCTCTACACAGATACGCAGTATTTT. Translating it yields CASSDGSGRALYTDTQYF. The chain couples TRBV10-1 to TRBJ2-3, with TRBD2 identical over 11 bases. Trimming took 3 bases from V and 2 from J; bases not matched to a gene: 10. This CDR3 has 18 amino acids. Germline-derived CDR1 and CDR2 are WNHNN and SYGVQD (reference sequence).

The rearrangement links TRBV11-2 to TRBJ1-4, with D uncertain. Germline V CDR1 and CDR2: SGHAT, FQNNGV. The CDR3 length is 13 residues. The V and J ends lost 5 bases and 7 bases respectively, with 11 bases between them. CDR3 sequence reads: CASSPGIFEKLFF. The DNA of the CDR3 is TGTGCCAGCAGCCCCGGGATCTTTGAAAAACTGTTTTTT. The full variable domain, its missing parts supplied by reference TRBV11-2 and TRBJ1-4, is EAGVAQSPRYKIIEKRQSVAFWCNPISGHATLYWYQQILGQGPKLLIQFQNNGVVDDSQLPKDRFSAERLKGVDSTLKIQPAKLEDSAVYLCASSPGIFEKLFFGSGTQLSVL.

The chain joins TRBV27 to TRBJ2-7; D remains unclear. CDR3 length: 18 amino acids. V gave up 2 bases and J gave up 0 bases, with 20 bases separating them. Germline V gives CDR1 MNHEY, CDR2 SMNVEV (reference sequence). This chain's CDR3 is CASSLGNPHGPSSYEQYF. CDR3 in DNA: TGTGCCAGCAGTTTAGGGAACCCCCATGGCCCCAGCTCCTACGAGCAGTACTTC.

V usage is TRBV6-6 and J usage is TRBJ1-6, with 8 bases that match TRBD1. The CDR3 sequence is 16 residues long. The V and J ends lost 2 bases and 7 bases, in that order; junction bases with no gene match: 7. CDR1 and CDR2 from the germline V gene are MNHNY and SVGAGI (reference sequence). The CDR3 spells CASSYPTGEVNSPLHF. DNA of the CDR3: TGTGCCAGCAGTTACCCGACAGGGGAGGTCAATTCACCCCTCCACTTT.

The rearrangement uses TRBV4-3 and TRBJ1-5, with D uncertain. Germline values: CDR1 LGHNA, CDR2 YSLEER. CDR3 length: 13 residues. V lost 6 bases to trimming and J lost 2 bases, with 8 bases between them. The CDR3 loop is CASSFGGNQPQHF. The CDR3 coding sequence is TGCGCCAGCAGTTTCGGGGGCAATCAGCCCCAGCATTTT.

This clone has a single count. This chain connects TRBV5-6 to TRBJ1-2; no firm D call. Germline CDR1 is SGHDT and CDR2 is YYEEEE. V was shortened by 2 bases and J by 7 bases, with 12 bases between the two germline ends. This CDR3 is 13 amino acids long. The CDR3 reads CASSFGVVGGYTF. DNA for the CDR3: TGTGCCAGCAGCTTCGGGGTGGTGGGTGGCTACACCTTC.

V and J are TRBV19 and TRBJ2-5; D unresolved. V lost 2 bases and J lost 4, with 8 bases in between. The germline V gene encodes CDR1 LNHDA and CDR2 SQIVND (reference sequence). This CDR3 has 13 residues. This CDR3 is CASSINPTETQYF. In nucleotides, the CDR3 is TGTGCCAGTAGTATAAATCCTACAGAGACCCAGTACTTC.

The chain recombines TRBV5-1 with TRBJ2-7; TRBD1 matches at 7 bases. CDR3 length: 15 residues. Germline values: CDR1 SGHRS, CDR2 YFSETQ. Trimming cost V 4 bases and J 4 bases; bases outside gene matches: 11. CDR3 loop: CASSPSTGKMYEQYF. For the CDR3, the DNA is TGCGCCAGCAGCCCCTCGACAGGGAAAATGTACGAGCAGTACTTC.

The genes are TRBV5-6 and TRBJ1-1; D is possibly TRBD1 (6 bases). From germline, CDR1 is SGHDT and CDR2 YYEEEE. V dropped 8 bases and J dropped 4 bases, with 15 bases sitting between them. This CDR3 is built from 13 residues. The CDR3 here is CASFWGPSTEAFF. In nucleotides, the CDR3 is TGTGCCAGTTTTTGGGGGCCAAGCACTGAAGCTTTCTTT.

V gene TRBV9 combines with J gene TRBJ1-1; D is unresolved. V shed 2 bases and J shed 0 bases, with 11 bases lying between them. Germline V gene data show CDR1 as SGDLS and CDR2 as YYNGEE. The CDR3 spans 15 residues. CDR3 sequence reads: CASSVESVVNTEAFF. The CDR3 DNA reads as TGTGCCAGCAGCGTCGAATCAGTAGTGAACACTGAAGCTTTCTTT.

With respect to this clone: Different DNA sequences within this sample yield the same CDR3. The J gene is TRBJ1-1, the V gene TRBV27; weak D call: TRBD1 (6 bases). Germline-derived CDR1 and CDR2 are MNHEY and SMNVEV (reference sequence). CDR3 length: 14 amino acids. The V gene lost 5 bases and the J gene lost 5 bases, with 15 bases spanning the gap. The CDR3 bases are TGTGCCAGCAGTCCACAGGGACGGAGGACTGAAGCTTTCTTT. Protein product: CASSPQGRRTEAFF.

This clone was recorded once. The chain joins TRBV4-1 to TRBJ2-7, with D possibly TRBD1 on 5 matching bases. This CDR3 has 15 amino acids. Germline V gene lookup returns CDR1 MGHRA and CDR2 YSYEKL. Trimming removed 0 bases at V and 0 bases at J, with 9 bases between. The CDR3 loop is CASSQEQVPSYEQYF. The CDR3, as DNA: TGCGCCAGCAGCCAAGAACAGGTGCCCTCCTACGAGCAGTACTTC.

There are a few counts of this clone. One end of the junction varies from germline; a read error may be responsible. The CDR3 DNA reads TGTGCCAGCAGCTTAGGACAGGGCGTACTCTTC. Its protein is CASSLGQGVLF. The chain combines TRBV6-1 with TRBJ2-1; 8 nucleotides line up with TRBD1. There are 11 residues in the CDR3. The germline V gene encodes CDR1 MNHNS and CDR2 SASEGT.

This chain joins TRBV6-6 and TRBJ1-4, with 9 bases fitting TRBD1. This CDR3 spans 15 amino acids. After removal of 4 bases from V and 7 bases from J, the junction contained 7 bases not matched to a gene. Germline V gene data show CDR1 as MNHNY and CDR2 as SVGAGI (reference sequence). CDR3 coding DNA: TGTGCCAGCAGTTGGGGGACAGGGAGGAGTGAAAAACTGTTTTTT. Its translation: CASSWGTGRSEKLFF.

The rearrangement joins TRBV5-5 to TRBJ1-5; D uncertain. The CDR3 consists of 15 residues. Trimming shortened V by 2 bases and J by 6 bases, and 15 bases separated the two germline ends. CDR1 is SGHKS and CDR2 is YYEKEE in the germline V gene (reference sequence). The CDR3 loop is CASSLRPDGSQPQHF. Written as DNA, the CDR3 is TGTGCCAGCAGCTTACGCCCAGACGGGAGTCAGCCCCAGCATTTT.

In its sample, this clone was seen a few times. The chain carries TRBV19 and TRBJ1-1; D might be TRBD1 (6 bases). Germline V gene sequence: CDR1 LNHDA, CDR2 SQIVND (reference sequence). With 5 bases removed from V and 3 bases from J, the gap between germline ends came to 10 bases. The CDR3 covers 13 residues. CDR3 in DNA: TGTGCCAGTAGTTTCTACAGGGACACTGAAGCTTTCTTT. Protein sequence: CASSFYRDTEAFF.

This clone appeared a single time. This CDR3 is CASSPGQGSEAFF. CDR3 in DNA: TGTGCCAGCAGCCCGGGACAGGGATCTGAAGCTTTCTTT. V gene TRBV7-9 combines with J gene TRBJ1-1, with 9 positions matching TRBD1. Per germline, CDR1 SEHNR and CDR2 FQNEAQ (reference sequence). This CDR3 spans 13 amino acids. Trimming cost V 5 bases and J 6 bases; bases outside gene matches: 4.